One sample yielded the 19 T cell receptor beta chains listed below, sequenced in a study of OX40 agonist ivuxolimab in advanced cancers. Assay used: immunoSEQ multiplex PCR; TCRdb lists only in-frame clones, some missing. The profile shows 58,000 or so clones, 89% of them singletons. Sequenced material: CD4+ or CD8+ T cells sorted from blood, taken in a trial of the OX40 agonist ivuxolimab. These receptors originate from an adult with an advanced solid tumor such as melanoma, head and neck, liver or kidney cancer.

The V and J genes are TRBV28 and TRBJ1-5; no firm D call. The CDR3 sequence is 13 residues long. The V and J ends lost 5 bases and 4 bases respectively, with 9 bases between them. Germline V gives CDR1 MDHEN, CDR2 SYDVKM. The CDR3 is CASSRARNQPQHF. CDR3 coding DNA: TGTGCCAGCAGTCGAGCCCGAAATCAGCCCCAGCATTTT.

The chain recombines TRBV4-1 with TRBJ1-1; D unclear. Germline V CDR1 and CDR2: MGHRA, YSYEKL. This CDR3 spans 13 amino acids. Trimming cost V 0 bases and J 4 bases, with 6 bases left between them. The CDR3 DNA reads as TGCGCCAGCAGCCAAGATTGGTCCACTGAAGCTTTCTTT. Translating it yields CASSQDWSTEAFF.

The genes are TRBV27 and TRBJ2-5; the match to TRBD1 covers 8 bases. Germline V CDR1 and CDR2: MNHEY, SMNVEV (reference sequence). V trimming: 8 bases; J trimming: 5 bases; junction bases outside the gene matches: 7. CDR3 size: 13 residues. The CDR3 protein is CASAGGVRETQYF. As DNA, the CDR3 is TGTGCCAGCGCAGGGGGCGTCAGGGAGACCCAGTACTTC.

This chain connects TRBV6-5 to TRBJ1-2; perhaps TRBD1 as D (5 bases). The germline V and J ends were trimmed by 0 bases and 6 bases, with 14 bases remaining between them. CDR1 is MNHEY and CDR2 is SVGAGI in the germline V gene. This CDR3 spans 15 amino acids. The CDR3 protein is CASSYSVRGLNGYTF. The CDR3 coding sequence is TGTGCCAGCAGTTACTCGGTGAGGGGATTGAATGGCTACACCTTC.

The chain carries TRBV29-1 and TRBJ2-5; TRBD2 might be the D (5 bases). Trimming pared 7 bases from V and 5 bases from J, leaving 11 bases between. CDR1 is SQVTM and CDR2 is ANQGSEA in the germline V gene. The CDR3 spans 11 residues. This CDR3 is CSATSLETQYF. DNA of the CDR3: TGCAGCGCTACTAGTTTGGAGACCCAGTACTTC.

The genes are TRBV27 and TRBJ2-3; 9 positions agree with TRBD1. The CDR3 is 16 residues long. CDR1 and CDR2 from the germline V gene are MNHEY and SMNVEV (reference sequence). Trimming cost V 4 bases and J 4 bases; bases outside gene matches: 9. In nucleotides, the CDR3 is TGTGCCAGCAGTTCGGAGCCGGGACAGGGTCCAGATACGCAGTATTTT. It is translated as CASSSEPGQGPDTQYF.

The CDR3 loop reads CAITDGGTTTDTQYF. In DNA, the CDR3 is TGTGCCATCACGGACGGTGGGACTACCACAGATACGCAGTATTTT. The chain links TRBV10-3 to TRBJ2-3, with TRBD2 matching 7 bases. J lost 2 bases, V lost 7 bases, and 9 bases had no gene match. This CDR3 is built from 15 residues. Germline values: CDR1 ENHRY, CDR2 SYGVKD.

V gene TRBV29-1 combines with J gene TRBJ1-1, with D perhaps matching TRBD1 (5 bases). Germline V gene data show CDR1 as SQVTM and CDR2 as ANQGSEA. This CDR3 spans 14 amino acids. Trimming shortened V by 2 bases and J by 2 bases, and 12 bases separated the two germline ends. CDR3 amino acids: CSVEWRQINTEAFF. CDR3 DNA: TGCAGCGTTGAATGGAGACAGATAAACACTGAAGCTTTCTTT. The whole variable domain, remainder taken from reference TRBV29-1 and TRBJ1-1, is SAVISQKPSRDICQRGTSLTIQCQVDSQVTMMFWYRQQPGQSLTLIATANQGSEATYESGFVIDKFPISRPNLTFSTLTVSNMSPEDSSIYLCSVEWRQINTEAFFGQGTRLTVV.

The chain employs TRBV5-1 and TRBJ2-3, with D possibly being TRBD1 or TRBD2 (5 bases each). Germline V gives CDR1 SGHRS, CDR2 YFSETQ. This CDR3 has 15 amino acids. V shed 5 bases and J shed 2 bases, with 15 bases lying between them. CDR3 bases: TGCGCCAGCAGACGGTGGGACGGATCCACAGATACGCAGTATTTT. Its protein product is CASRRWDGSTDTQYF.

The chain combines TRBV7-9 with TRBJ1-2; TRBD1 is a possible D gene (5 bases). The germline gives CDR1 SEHNR, CDR2 FQNEAQ (reference sequence). With 7 bases removed from V and 3 bases from J, the gap between germline ends came to 15 bases. CDR3 length equals 14 residues. CDR3 sequence (DNA): TGTGCCAGCATATCCCTGAGGGGCCACTATGGCTACACCTTC. The encoded protein is CASISLRGHYGYTF.

The V gene is TRBV7-8, the J gene TRBJ1-6, with D maybe TRBD1 (5 bases). Trimming removed 1 base at V and 10 bases at J, with 11 bases between. CDR1 and CDR2 (germline): SGHVS, FQNEAQ. This CDR3 spans 14 amino acids. Here the CDR3 reads CASSLVAGSSPLHF. The DNA of the CDR3 is TGTGCCAGCAGCTTAGTGGCAGGGAGCTCACCCCTCCACTTT.

The J gene is TRBJ2-1, the V gene TRBV7-9, with 7 bases identical to TRBD1. V lost 5 bases to trimming and J lost 10 bases; unmatched junction nucleotides: 14. CDR1 and CDR2 from the germline V gene are SEHNR and FQNEAQ (reference sequence). The CDR3 has 15 residues. CDR3 coding DNA: TGTGCCAGCAGCCAGGCACAGGGGACGCGCTGGGAGCAGTTCTTC. The encoded protein is CASSQAQGTRWEQFF.

In its sample, this clone was seen once. This chain connects TRBV4-1 to TRBJ2-1, with D perhaps matching TRBD1 or TRBD2 (5 bases each). The V end lost 4 bases, the J end lost 3 bases, and 19 bases lay between the germline ends. The CDR3 loop spans 17 amino acids. In germline, CDR1 is MGHRA, CDR2 YSYEKL. The CDR3 spells CASSPRPPGTDYNEQFF. The DNA of the CDR3 is TGCGCCAGCAGCCCCCGACCCCCCGGGACCGACTACAATGAGCAGTTCTTC.

The chain employs TRBV27 and TRBJ2-2; D may be TRBD2 (6 bases). V lost 4 bases, J lost 7 bases, and 13 bases lay in between. Germline CDR1 and CDR2: MNHEY and SMNVEV (reference sequence). The CDR3 covers 14 residues. The CDR3 is CASSWWARGGELFF. The CDR3 coding sequence is TGTGCCAGCAGTTGGTGGGCGCGGGGCGGGGAGCTGTTTTTT.

This clone is medium-sized within its sample. The chain couples TRBV11-3 to TRBJ2-1; unclear D gene. Trimming cost V 0 bases and J 11 bases, with 11 bases left between them. From germline, CDR1 is SGHNT and CDR2 YENEEA. The CDR3 is made up of 13 amino acids. In nucleotides, the CDR3 is TGTGCCAGCAGCTTAGATCCCGCGGATAAGCAGTTCTTC. It is translated as CASSLDPADKQFF. The full variable domain, with the rest looked up from reference TRBV11-3 and TRBJ2-1, is EAGVVQSPRYKIIEKKQPVAFWCNPISGHNTLYWYLQNLGQGPELLIRYENEEAVDDSQLPKDRFSAERLKGVDSTLKIQPAELGDSAVYLCASSLDPADKQFFGPGTRLTVL.

The chain combines TRBV27 with TRBJ2-3; 12 bases match TRBD2. CDR3 length equals 18 residues. Germline-derived CDR1 and CDR2 are MNHEY and SMNVEV (reference sequence). With 3 bases clipped from V and 1 base from J, the junction kept 8 bases outside the gene matches. The CDR3 coding sequence is TGTGCCAGCAGTTTTGTTCTAGCGGGGGGGCCTGGCACAGATACGCAGTATTTT. Protein product: CASSFVLAGGPGTDTQYF.

This chain links TRBV7-9 with TRBJ1-2; 7 positions agree with TRBD1. This CDR3 has 11 residues. CDR1 is SEHNR and CDR2 is FQNEAQ in the germline V gene (reference sequence). Losses at the gene ends were 9 bases for V and 8 bases for J; bases not matched to a gene: 6. CDR3 region: CASSPQGGYTF. CDR3 coding DNA: TGTGCCAGTAGCCCACAGGGGGGCTACACCTTC.

This clone was observed a few times. V usage is TRBV30 and J usage is TRBJ1-1; the D gene is possibly TRBD1 (5 bases). The CDR3 spans 12 residues. CDR1 is GTSNPN, CDR2 SVGIG, per germline (reference sequence). V was cut by 4 bases and J by 6 bases, with 12 bases left in between. The CDR3 here is CAWTGNSAEAFF. CDR3 bases: TGTGCCTGGACAGGGAACAGTGCTGAAGCTTTCTTT.

The CDR3 sequence: CAWTGVGPRSSYNEQFF. CDR3 DNA: TGTGCCTGGACCGGGGTGGGACCCCGAAGCTCCTACAATGAGCAGTTCTTC. The chain carries TRBV30 and TRBJ2-1, with D possibly called TRBD1 or TRBD2 (5 bases each). Trimming removed 4 bases from V and 0 bases from J, with 19 bases in between. Germline V gives CDR1 GTSNPN, CDR2 SVGIG (reference sequence). The CDR3 runs 17 residues.